The 23 T cell receptor beta chains listed next were all sequenced from one sample in a study of T cells after yellow fever vaccination. MiXCR, applied by TCRdb to the 5' RACE reads, yields one record per CDR3 protein. Of roughly 330,000 distinct CDR3 sequences detected, around 6.8% appear once; the ten largest clones hold 15% to 20%. The material sequenced was PBMCs, taken around 45 days after the first yellow fever vaccination. The receptor set was obtained from a man between 18 and 29 years old who received the YFV17D yellow fever vaccine.

Concerning this clonotype itself: One base away lies a much larger clone, so this may be a sequencing read error. The V gene is TRBV11-3, the J gene TRBJ2-1, with 9 nucleotides matching TRBD2. Germline V gives CDR1 SGHNT, CDR2 YENEEA. With V trimmed by 4 bases and J by 8 bases, 15 bases remained unmatched. The CDR3 runs 17 residues. The CDR3 loop is CASSSEVRGGAVHEQFF. The CDR3 DNA follows: TGTGCCAGCAGCTCAGAGGTGCGCGGGGGGGCCGTCCATGAGCAGTTCTTC. The full variable domain, rest sourced from reference TRBV11-3 and TRBJ2-1, is EAGVVQSPRYKIIEKKQPVAFWCNPISGHNTLYWYLQNLGQGPELLIRYENEEAVDDSQLPKDRFSAERLKGVDSTLKIQPAELGDSAVYLCASSSEVRGGAVHEQFFGPGTRLTVL.

The gene calls are TRBV28 and TRBJ1-1, with a possible D match to TRBD1 (6 bases). Germline CDR1 and CDR2: MDHEN and SYDVKM. This CDR3 region has 14 residues. V was shortened by 2 bases and J by 3 bases, with 10 bases between the two germline ends. The CDR3 region has the DNA TGTGCCAGCAGTTTACGGGACACCTACACTGAAGCTTTCTTT. It encodes CASSLRDTYTEAFF. The complete variable domain, with remaining parts taken from reference TRBV28 and TRBJ1-1, reads DVKVTQSSRYLVKRTGEKVFLECVQDMDHENMFWYRQDPGLGLRLIYFSYDVKMKEKGDIPEGYSVSREKKERFSLILESASTNQTSMYLCASSLRDTYTEAFFGQGTRLTVV.

This sequence joins TRBV4-3 and TRBJ1-2, with D perhaps matching TRBD1 (5 bases). Per the germline V gene, CDR1 is LGHNA and CDR2 is YSLEER. V lost 0 bases to trimming and J lost 2 bases, with 10 bases between them. This CDR3 spans 15 amino acids. The CDR3 region is CASSQDQGANYGYTF. The CDR3 DNA follows: TGCGCCAGCAGCCAAGATCAGGGCGCGAACTATGGCTACACCTTC.

This clonotype occurred a few times. This sequence joins TRBV4-3 and TRBJ2-3; 7 bases fit TRBD1. There are 17 residues in the CDR3. The ends lost 3 bases at V and 0 bases at J; junction bases unmatched: 9. CDR1 and CDR2 (germline): LGHNA, YSLEER. The DNA of the CDR3 is TGCGCCAGCAGCCAGCTCCTAGGGGGCTCTAGCACAGATACGCAGTATTTT. Translation: CASSQLLGGSSTDTQYF.

There are a few counts of this clonotype. V usage is TRBV4-3 and J usage is TRBJ1-1; unclear D gene. V was cut by 1 base and J by 1 base, with 13 bases left in between. The CDR3 loop spans 16 amino acids. The germline gives CDR1 LGHNA, CDR2 YSLEER. CDR3 bases: TGCGCCAGCAGCCAAGCTTTACCAGGTCAGAACACTGAAGCTTTCTTT. It translates to CASSQALPGQNTEAFF.

The chain is built from TRBV6-2 or TRBV6-3 and TRBJ2-7; the match to TRBD1 covers 11 bases. From germline, CDR1 is MNHEY and CDR2 SVGEGT. V lost 6 bases and J lost 5; bases outside the gene matches: 9. The CDR3 extends over 15 amino acids. CDR3 amino acids: CASRDRDRGFHEQYV. The CDR3 DNA is TGTGCCAGCAGAGACCGGGACAGGGGGTTCCACGAGCAGTACGTC.

The chain links TRBV6-2 or TRBV6-3 to TRBJ2-7; unclear D gene. The CDR3 sequence is 11 residues long. Germline V gives CDR1 MNHEY, CDR2 SVGEGT. With 5 bases removed from V and 3 bases from J, the gap between germline ends came to 5 bases. The CDR3 loop is CASSHYYEQYV. For the CDR3, the DNA is TGTGCCAGCAGTCATTACTACGAGCAGTACGTC.

The sample holds a few counts of this clonotype. This chain connects TRBV12-3 or TRBV12-4 to TRBJ2-1, with D tentatively TRBD2 (6 bases). This CDR3 is 15 amino acids long. Trimming removed 7 bases from V and 8 bases from J, with 21 bases in between. CDR3 bases: TGTGCCAGCACCTCCGGAGGGTTGGGAATAGATGAGCAGTTCTTC. Amino acid sequence: CASTSGGLGIDEQFF.

The chain is built from TRBV20-1 and TRBJ1-2; 7 bases agree with TRBD1. The germline V gene encodes CDR1 DFQATT and CDR2 SNEGSKA (reference sequence). The CDR3 extends over 14 amino acids. V dropped 6 bases and J dropped 5; count of bases not matched to a gene: 12. The CDR3 region is CSAPGQNKLYGYTF. CDR3 DNA sequence: TGCAGTGCACCGGGACAGAACAAACTTTATGGCTACACCTTC.

This clonotype was counted at least ten times. V gene TRBV29-1 combines with J gene TRBJ2-1, with a tentative D call TRBD1 (6 bases). Trimming cost V 1 base and J 8 bases, with 15 bases left between them. The CDR3 loop spans 14 amino acids. Germline V gives CDR1 SQVTM, CDR2 ANQGSEA. This CDR3 reads CSVEVQGTVDEQFF. CDR3 DNA sequence: TGCAGCGTTGAAGTGCAGGGGACGGTCGATGAGCAGTTCTTC.

The sample holds a few counts of this clonotype. The chain uses TRBV5-6 and TRBJ1-5; 10 bases agree with TRBD1. CDR3 length: 17 amino acids. CDR1 is SGHDT and CDR2 is YYEEEE in the germline V gene. J lost 2 bases, V lost 4 bases, and 9 bases had no gene match. The CDR3 region is CASSRATGGEGNQPQHF. Here the CDR3 DNA reads TGTGCCAGCAGCCGCGCGACAGGGGGCGAGGGCAATCAGCCCCAGCATTTT.

This clonotype was counted at least ten times. CDR3: CASSLAADRETQYF. Here the CDR3 DNA reads TGCGCCAGCAGCTTGGCCGCAGACCGGGAGACCCAGTACTTC. The genes are TRBV5-1 and TRBJ2-5; D is ambiguous. The CDR3 has 14 residues. Germline CDR1 SGHRS, CDR2 YFSETQ. The ends were cut back, 0 bases at V and 5 bases at J, with 11 bases in the middle. The full variable domain, rest sourced from reference TRBV5-1 and TRBJ2-5, is KAGVTQTPRYLIKTRGQQVTLSCSPISGHRSVSWYQQTPGQGLQFLFEYFSETQRNKGNFPGRFSGRQFSNSRSEMNVSTLELGDSALYLCASSLAADRETQYFGPGTRLLVL.

The rearrangement uses TRBV19 and TRBJ2-1; no firm D call. With 5 bases removed from V and 8 bases from J, the gap between germline ends came to 16 bases. This CDR3 spans 14 amino acids. The germline CDR1 and CDR2 sequences are LNHDA and SQIVND (reference sequence). Here the CDR3 DNA reads TGTGCCAGTAGTCCCCGTCCTTATGACTATGAGCAGTTCTTC. This gives the protein CASSPRPYDYEQFF.

This clonotype was counted at least ten times. The chain joins TRBV4-3 to TRBJ2-7; TRBD1 matches at 9 bases. The CDR3 runs 15 residues. The germline V gene encodes CDR1 LGHNA and CDR2 YSLEER. J lost 3 bases, V lost 5 bases, and 8 bases had no gene match. DNA for the CDR3: TGCGCCAGCAGCACCTGGACAGGGGATTTCTACGAGCAGTACTTC. Its protein product is CASSTWTGDFYEQYF.

The chain has TRBV4-1 and TRBJ2-7; TRBD1 matches 10 bases. Per germline, CDR1 MGHRA and CDR2 YSYEKL. V lost 3 bases to trimming and J lost 2 bases; unmatched junction nucleotides: 4. The CDR3 contains 15 residues. DNA of the CDR3: TGCGCCAGCAGCCAGACCGGACAGGGGGCCTACGAGCAGTACTTC. It is translated as CASSQTGQGAYEQYF.

The sample holds many counts of this clonotype. V is TRBV7-9 and J is TRBJ1-1; D unresolved. V was pared by 8 bases and J by 0 bases, with 4 bases between. CDR1 and CDR2 (germline): SEHNR, FQNEAQ (reference sequence). The CDR3 is 11 amino acids. Here the CDR3 reads CASGVNTEAFF. The DNA for the CDR3 is TGTGCCAGCGGGGTGAACACTGAAGCTTTCTTT.

This clonotype appeared many times. This chain links TRBV5-1 with TRBJ2-1; D is unresolved. Trimming shortened V by 4 bases and J by 7 bases, and 12 bases separated the two germline ends. This CDR3 is built from 13 residues. The germline V gene encodes CDR1 SGHRS and CDR2 YFSETQ. The CDR3 sequence: CASSPTGGNEQFF. In nucleotides, the CDR3 is TGCGCCAGCAGCCCGACGGGCGGTAATGAGCAGTTCTTC. The whole variable domain, filled in from reference TRBV5-1 and TRBJ2-1, reads KAGVTQTPRYLIKTRGQQVTLSCSPISGHRSVSWYQQTPGQGLQFLFEYFSETQRNKGNFPGRFSGRQFSNSRSEMNVSTLELGDSALYLCASSPTGGNEQFFGPGTRLTVL.

In its sample, this clonotype was seen a few times. This chain links TRBV6-5 with TRBJ2-5, with D perhaps TRBD2 (6 bases). Trimming took 1 base from V and 0 from J, leaving 12 bases between them. Germline assignment: CDR1 MNHEY and CDR2 SVGAGI. This CDR3 is 16 amino acids long. The CDR3 nucleotides are TGTGCCAGCAGTTACTGGGGACTGACAAACCAAGAGACCCAGTACTTC. Translated: CASSYWGLTNQETQYF.

This sequence joins TRBV4-2 and TRBJ2-2; TRBD2 matches 8 bases. Germline CDR1 and CDR2: LGHNA and YNFKEQ. This CDR3 is built from 19 residues. The V gene end was trimmed by 1 base and the J gene end by 4 bases; junction bases not matched to a gene: 14. CDR3 protein: CASSQAPGLGVLRTGELFF. CDR3 sequence (DNA): TGTGCCAGCAGCCAAGCACCGGGACTAGGAGTACTCCGCACCGGGGAGCTGTTTTTT.

This clonotype is labeled as medium-sized. The rearrangement links TRBV7-6 to TRBJ2-1; no clear D. The CDR3 is made up of 11 amino acids. V shed 5 bases and J shed 8 bases, with 7 bases lying between them. Looked up from germline, CDR1 is SGHVS and CDR2 is FNYEAQ. The DNA of the CDR3 is TGTGCCAGCAGCCCTGGGTATGAGCAGTTCTTC. It is translated as CASSPGYEQFF.

At least ten counts were recorded for this clonotype. V and J are TRBV7-2 and TRBJ2-5; D gene uncertain. This CDR3 contains 16 residues. The V and J ends lost 7 bases and 2 bases respectively, with 20 bases between them. Per the germline V gene, CDR1 is SGHTA and CDR2 is FQGNSA. The CDR3 sequence is CASTRGGLGPQETQYF. The CDR3 nucleotides are TGTGCCAGCACCCGAGGTGGGCTAGGACCGCAAGAGACCCAGTACTTC.

This clonotype came up a few times. The chain combines TRBV7-3 with TRBJ2-6, with D maybe TRBD2 (6 bases). The germline V gene encodes CDR1 SGHTA and CDR2 FQGTGA. This CDR3 is built from 17 residues. V was cut by 6 bases and J by 0 bases, with 15 bases left in between. CDR3 in amino acids: CASRRDGSSSGANVLTF. For the CDR3, the DNA is TGTGCCAGCAGGCGGGACGGATCTAGCTCTGGGGCCAACGTCCTGACTTTC. The variable domain in full, with the rest retrieved from reference TRBV7-3 and TRBJ2-6, is GAGVSQTPSNKVTEKGKYVELRCDPISGHTALYWYRQSLGQGPEFLIYFQGTGAADDSGLPNDRFFAVRPEGSVSTLKIQRTERGDSAVYLCASRRDGSSSGANVLTFGAGSRLTVL.

This clonotype was seen ten or more times. The rearrangement uses TRBV27 and TRBJ1-5; a possible D gene is TRBD1 (5 bases). The CDR3 contains 14 residues. V was cut by 3 bases and J by 6 bases, with 12 bases left in between. Germline V CDR1 and CDR2: MNHEY, SMNVEV (reference sequence). CDR3 in DNA: TGTGCCAGCAGTTTGAAAGGGGTACTTCAGCCCCAGCATTTT. Amino acid sequence: CASSLKGVLQPQHF.